This T cell receptor (beta chain) was sequenced for a study of blood T cell repertoires in COVID-19. About the research overall: T cells, B-cell-depleted T cells, or PBMCs supplied cDNA or gDNA.

TCRdb's copy holds only in-frame clones and misses some; the assay was immunoSEQ multiplex PCR. This table has roughly 160,000 clones, 70% to 90% appearing once. Looked up from germline, CDR1 is LGHDT and CDR2 is YNNKEL (reference sequence). With 2 bases removed from V and 1 base from J, the gap between germline ends came to 12 bases. This CDR3 has 16 amino acids. Seattle's cohort entered during active infection and was followed longitudinally. The source is a woman aged 45-65 years with COVID-19, enrolled during active disease. The chain recombines TRBV3-1 (or the pseudogene TRBV3-2) with TRBJ1-3; perhaps TRBD1 as D (6 bases). Sequenced: peripheral blood. In DNA, the CDR3 is TGTGCCAGCAGCCAAAGCAGGGGAATTTCTGGAAACACCATATATTTT. This gives the protein CASSQSRGISGNTIYF.